This T cell receptor beta chain was identified in a study of vaccination effects on CD4 cells after COVID-19. The assay was immunoSEQ multiplex PCR, and TCRdb's table has in-frame clones only and misses some. In the table there are approximately 17,000 clones, 70% of which are singletons. Sequencing in the ViraFEST assay came after antigen-specific CD4+ T cells had been expanded with viral peptide pools, which were used to stimulate PBMC. The authors isolated CD4+ T cells after less than eleven days of culture. The vaccine given was either BNT162b2 or mRNA-1273, in two doses. After approximately 2 million PBMC were placed in each well, they were cultured with about 10 IU/ml IL-2 and roughly 10 ug/ml peptides. The CDR3 runs 12 residues. The germline V and J ends were trimmed by 1 base and 4 bases, with 3 bases remaining between them. The germline V gene encodes CDR1 KGHSH and CDR2 LQKENI. As concerns this clone: What it binds is unknown.

Study-wide results and limits: In healthy vaccinees, only 1 of 255 vaccine-induced clones cross-reacted with common cold coronaviruses. Missing from the study were early post-infection timepoints, and its convalescent patients were few.

V usage is TRBV18 and J usage is TRBJ2-3; D uncertain. The clonotype originates from a human donor who received a COVID-19 vaccine. Sequencing was performed on CD4+ T cells from PBMCs cultured with SARS-CoV-2 spike peptides, taken after COVID-19 vaccination. CDR3 amino acids: CASSPRSDTQYF. The CDR3 DNA reads TGTGCCAGCTCACCACGCTCAGATACGCAGTATTTT.